This T cell receptor beta chain is drawn from a study of T cell repertoires in ileal Crohn's disease. Here immunoSEQ multiplex PCR was the method, and the copy in TCRdb shows in-frame clones only, minus some. The sample holds 16,000 or so clones, roughly 90% seen once. The time point denotes: inflamed ileum from the surgical specimen. J gave up 4 bases and V 5 bases, and 15 bases lay outside the gene matches. Germline CDR1 is SQVTM and CDR2 is ANQGSEA. The CDR3 totals 17 residues. The V gene is TRBV29-1, the J gene TRBJ2-7; 12 bases fit TRBD2. The clonotype originates from an adult with Crohn's disease. Sequencing was carried out using ileal tissue. Here the CDR3 reads CSVTPFETSGGQYEQYF. The CDR3 nucleotides read TGCAGCGTTACCCCCTTCGAGACTAGCGGGGGACAGTACGAGCAGTACTTC.